Each of the 19 T cell receptor beta chains below was sequenced from the same sample in a study of T cell repertoires in cytomegalovirus infection. Antigen specificity for these receptors is unknown. TCRdb itself ran the reads through MiXCR, one entry per CDR3 protein. The repertoire holds nearly 70,000 distinct CDR3 sequences, roughly 20% seen once, with roughly 80% in the top ten. The sample taken for sequencing was PBMCs, sequenced either directly or after in vitro stimulation (not recorded which). The receptors originated from a human donor in good health (CMV status not recorded). Some clones in this sample may be carry-over from other donors' samples.

The chain carries TRBV6-2 or TRBV6-3 and TRBJ2-2, with D perhaps being TRBD1 or TRBD2 (6 bases each). Germline V CDR1 and CDR2: MNHEY, SVGEGT. CDR3 length: 17 amino acids. V lost 4 bases to trimming and J lost 0 bases, with 15 bases between them. The CDR3, as DNA: TGTGCCAGCAGTTCCGCGGGACAAAACGCGAACACCGGGGAGCTGTTTTTT. This translates into CASSSAGQNANTGELFF.

This clonotype was picked up a small number of times. In DNA form, the CDR3 reads TGTGCCAGCAGCCAATTGCAGACTAGCGGGAACAATGAGCAGTTCTTC. It translates to CASSQLQTSGNNEQFF. The chain recombines TRBV4-2 with TRBJ2-1, with 11 positions matching TRBD2. The V gene's germline CDR1 is LGHNA and CDR2 YNFKEQ. V shed 2 bases, J shed 5 bases, and the junction held 5 bases outside the gene matches. CDR3 length: 16 residues.

This clonotype was counted only a few times. Germline is not matched at one junction end, which may reflect a read error. This chain links TRBV5-3 with TRBJ2-2; 15 nucleotides agree with TRBD2. TRBV5-3 is assigned to the ORF class and has an uncertain function. CDR3 length: 18 residues. The CDR3 here is CASSWGLAGGSRTGELFF. The CDR3 region has the DNA TGTGCCAGCAGCTGGGGACTAGCGGGAGGATCGCGCACCGGGGAGCTGTTTTTT.

This clonotype turned up a few times. This rearrangement joins TRBV20-1 to TRBJ2-4; no definite D call. Germline assignment: CDR1 DFQATT and CDR2 SNEGSKA (reference sequence). The V end lost 5 bases, the J end lost 0 bases, and 11 bases lay between the germline ends. The CDR3 loop spans 14 amino acids. CDR3: CSAHPGLAKNIQYF. CDR3 nucleotides: TGCAGTGCTCATCCCGGGCTAGCCAAAAACATTCAGTACTTC.

The sample holds a few counts of this clonotype. The chain couples TRBV28 to TRBJ2-7; 8 bases align to TRBD2. With 2 bases clipped from V and 4 bases from J, the junction kept 7 bases outside the gene matches. Germline CDR1 is MDHEN and CDR2 is SYDVKM. The CDR3 has 15 residues. CDR3 sequence reads: CASSLGGTRLYEQYF. DNA of the CDR3: TGTGCCAGCAGTTTAGGCGGGACTAGGCTTTACGAGCAGTACTTC.

The chain is built from TRBV9 and TRBJ2-7; the match to TRBD2 covers 9 bases. After removal of 0 bases from V and 3 bases from J, the junction contained 4 bases not matched to a gene. Germline values: CDR1 SGDLS, CDR2 YYNGEE. The CDR3 loop spans 15 amino acids. In DNA form, the CDR3 reads TGTGCCAGCAGCGTAGGGGCTAGCGGGATCTACGAGCAGTACGTC. Protein: CASSVGASGIYEQYV.

The rearrangement joins TRBV10-3 to TRBJ1-2, with a tentative D call TRBD1 (6 bases). The germline V and J ends were trimmed by 4 bases and 4 bases, with 13 bases remaining between them. The CDR3 length is 14 residues. The germline V gene encodes CDR1 ENHRY and CDR2 SYGVKD. The CDR3 loop is CAISASGHSYGYTF. CDR3 DNA sequence: TGTGCCATCAGTGCCTCGGGACACAGCTATGGCTACACCTTC.

The chain is built from TRBV7-9 and TRBJ2-1; D is perhaps TRBD2 (5 bases). Germline CDR1 and CDR2: SEHNR and FQNEAQ (reference sequence). This CDR3 has 15 residues. The V gene lost 5 bases and the J gene lost 5 bases, with 16 bases spanning the gap. The chain's CDR3 is CASSLLGRLNNEQFF. In DNA, the CDR3 is TGTGCCAGCAGCCTCCTCGGTAGACTAAACAATGAGCAGTTCTTC.

This clonotype was counted at least ten times. The J gene is TRBJ1-5, the V gene TRBV24-1; 9 bases agree with TRBD1. Germline CDR1 and CDR2: KGHDR and SFDVKD. The CDR3 runs 15 residues. Trimming removed 4 bases from V and 6 bases from J; junction bases left unmatched: 6. CDR3 loop: CATSDADRGTQPQHF. The CDR3 DNA sequence: TGTGCCACCAGTGACGCAGACAGGGGGACTCAGCCCCAGCATTTT.

This clonotype has only a few counts. This rearrangement joins TRBV27 to TRBJ2-1; TRBD2 matches 12 bases. V gave up 6 bases and J gave up 10 bases; unmatched junction bases: 7. Per the germline V gene, CDR1 is MNHEY and CDR2 is SMNVEV (reference sequence). CDR3 length equals 14 residues. The CDR3 here is CASRWTSGIVEQFF. The CDR3 bases are TGTGCCAGCAGGTGGACTAGCGGGATTGTAGAGCAGTTCTTC.

This clonotype was counted only a few times. V usage is TRBV6-2 or TRBV6-3 and J usage is TRBJ2-3, with 12 bases fitting TRBD2. Germline V lookup: CDR1 MNHEY, CDR2 SVGEGT. With V trimmed by 0 bases and J by 4 bases, 2 bases remained unmatched. CDR3 length equals 16 residues. The CDR3 loop reads CASSYSLAGGSDTQYF. CDR3 nucleotides: TGTGCCAGCAGTTACTCGCTAGCGGGAGGGTCAGATACGCAGTATTTT.

There are a few counts of this clonotype. The CDR3 region is CASSFGPTGTGELFF. The CDR3 nucleotides read TGTGCCAGCAGCTTTGGACCGACGGGGACCGGGGAGCTGTTTTTT. The chain joins TRBV7-2 to TRBJ2-2; D is possibly TRBD2 (5 bases). With 3 bases removed from V and 5 bases from J, the gap between germline ends came to 13 bases. Germline V CDR1 and CDR2: SGHTA, FQGNSA. The length of the CDR3 is 15 residues.

The V and J genes are TRBV4-1 and TRBJ2-3, with D perhaps TRBD2 (6 bases). Trimming took 0 bases from V and 0 from J, leaving 10 bases between them. The CDR3 loop spans 16 amino acids. Germline V lookup: CDR1 MGHRA, CDR2 YSYEKL. CDR3 sequence reads: CASSQDRDSSTDTQYF. The CDR3 DNA reads as TGCGCCAGCAGCCAAGATAGGGACTCTAGCACAGATACGCAGTATTTT.

This clonotype showed up just a few times. The rearrangement links TRBV7-2 to TRBJ2-1, with a possible D match to TRBD2 (7 bases). The germline CDR1 and CDR2 sequences are SGHTA and FQGNSA. The CDR3 loop spans 15 amino acids. The V and J ends lost 5 bases and 4 bases respectively, with 15 bases between them. The CDR3: CASSPGASGYNEQFF. DNA for the CDR3: TGTGCCAGCAGCCCAGGGGCTAGCGGTTACAATGAGCAGTTCTTC.

The chain combines TRBV19 with TRBJ1-2; no definite D call. The CDR3 is 11 amino acids. V shed 4 bases and J shed 7 bases, with 7 bases lying between them. In germline, CDR1 is LNHDA, CDR2 SQIVND (reference sequence). The CDR3 DNA is TGTGCCAGTAGTACCGGACTTGGCTACACCTTC. Translation: CASSTGLGYTF.

This clonotype was counted many times. The gene calls are TRBV7-2 and TRBJ1-1; D gene unclear. Germline V gene sequence: CDR1 SGHTA, CDR2 FQGNSA. The CDR3 is 13 amino acids. Trimming took 8 bases from V and 2 from J, leaving 12 bases between them. The CDR3 bases are TGTGCCAGCGGGCGTCAGTCCAACACTGAAGCTTTCTTT. Translating it yields CASGRQSNTEAFF. The whole variable domain, remainder taken from reference TRBV7-2 and TRBJ1-1, is GAGVSQSPSNKVTEKGKDVELRCDPISGHTALYWYRQSLGQGLEFLIYFQGNSAPDKSGLPSDRFSAERTGGSVSTLTIQRTQQEDSAVYLCASGRQSNTEAFFGQGTRLTVV.

This chain joins TRBV6-1 and TRBJ1-2, with D possibly being TRBD1 (5 bases). Per germline, CDR1 MNHNS and CDR2 SASEGT. V was shortened by 2 bases and J by 8 bases, with 12 bases between the two germline ends. This CDR3 spans 13 amino acids. For the CDR3, the DNA is TGTGCCAGCAGTGAACGGGACGTCCGAGGCTACACCTTC. As protein: CASSERDVRGYTF.

The V gene is TRBV11-3, the J gene TRBJ1-1; D is uncertain. CDR3 size: 14 residues. Germline assignment: CDR1 SGHNT and CDR2 YENEEA. V dropped 1 base and J dropped 1 base, with 7 bases sitting between them. CDR3 protein: CASSLGRGNTEAFF. CDR3 coding DNA: TGTGCCAGCAGCTTAGGAAGAGGGAACACTGAAGCTTTCTTT.

This clonotype was seen a handful of times. The V call is TRBV18, the J call TRBJ2-2, with TRBD2 matching 7 bases. V was clipped by 3 bases and J by 2 bases; unmatched bases: 3. CDR1 KGHSH and CDR2 LQKENI come from the germline V gene. This CDR3 comprises 15 residues. CDR3 residues: CASSPSGTNTGELFF. CDR3 nucleotide sequence: TGTGCCAGCTCACCGAGCGGGACTAACACCGGGGAGCTGTTTTTT.